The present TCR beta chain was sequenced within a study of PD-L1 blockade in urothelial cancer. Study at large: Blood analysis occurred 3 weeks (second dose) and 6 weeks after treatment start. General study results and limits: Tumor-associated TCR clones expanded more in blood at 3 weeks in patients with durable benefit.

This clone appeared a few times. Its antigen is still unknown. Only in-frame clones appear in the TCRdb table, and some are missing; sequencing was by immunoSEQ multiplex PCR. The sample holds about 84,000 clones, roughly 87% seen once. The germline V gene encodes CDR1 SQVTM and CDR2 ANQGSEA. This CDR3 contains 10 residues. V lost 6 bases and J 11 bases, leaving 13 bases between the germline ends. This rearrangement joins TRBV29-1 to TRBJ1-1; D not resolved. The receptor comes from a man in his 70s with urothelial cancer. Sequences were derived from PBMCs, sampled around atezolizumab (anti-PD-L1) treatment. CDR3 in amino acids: CSVWQPGAFF. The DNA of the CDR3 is TGCAGCGTCTGGCAGCCCGGGGCTTTCTTT.